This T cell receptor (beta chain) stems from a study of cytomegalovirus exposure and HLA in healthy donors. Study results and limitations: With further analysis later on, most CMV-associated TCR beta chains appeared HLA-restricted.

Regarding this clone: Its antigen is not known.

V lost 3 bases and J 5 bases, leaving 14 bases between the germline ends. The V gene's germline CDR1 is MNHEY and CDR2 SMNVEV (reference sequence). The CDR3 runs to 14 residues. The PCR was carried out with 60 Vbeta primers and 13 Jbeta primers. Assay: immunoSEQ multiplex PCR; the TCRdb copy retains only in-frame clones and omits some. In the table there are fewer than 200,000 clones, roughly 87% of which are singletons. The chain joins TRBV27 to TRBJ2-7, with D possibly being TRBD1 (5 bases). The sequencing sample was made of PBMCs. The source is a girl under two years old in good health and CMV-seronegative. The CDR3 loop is CASSLSHRSHEQYF. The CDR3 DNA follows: TGTGCCAGCAGTTTGTCCCACAGGAGCCACGAGCAGTACTTC.